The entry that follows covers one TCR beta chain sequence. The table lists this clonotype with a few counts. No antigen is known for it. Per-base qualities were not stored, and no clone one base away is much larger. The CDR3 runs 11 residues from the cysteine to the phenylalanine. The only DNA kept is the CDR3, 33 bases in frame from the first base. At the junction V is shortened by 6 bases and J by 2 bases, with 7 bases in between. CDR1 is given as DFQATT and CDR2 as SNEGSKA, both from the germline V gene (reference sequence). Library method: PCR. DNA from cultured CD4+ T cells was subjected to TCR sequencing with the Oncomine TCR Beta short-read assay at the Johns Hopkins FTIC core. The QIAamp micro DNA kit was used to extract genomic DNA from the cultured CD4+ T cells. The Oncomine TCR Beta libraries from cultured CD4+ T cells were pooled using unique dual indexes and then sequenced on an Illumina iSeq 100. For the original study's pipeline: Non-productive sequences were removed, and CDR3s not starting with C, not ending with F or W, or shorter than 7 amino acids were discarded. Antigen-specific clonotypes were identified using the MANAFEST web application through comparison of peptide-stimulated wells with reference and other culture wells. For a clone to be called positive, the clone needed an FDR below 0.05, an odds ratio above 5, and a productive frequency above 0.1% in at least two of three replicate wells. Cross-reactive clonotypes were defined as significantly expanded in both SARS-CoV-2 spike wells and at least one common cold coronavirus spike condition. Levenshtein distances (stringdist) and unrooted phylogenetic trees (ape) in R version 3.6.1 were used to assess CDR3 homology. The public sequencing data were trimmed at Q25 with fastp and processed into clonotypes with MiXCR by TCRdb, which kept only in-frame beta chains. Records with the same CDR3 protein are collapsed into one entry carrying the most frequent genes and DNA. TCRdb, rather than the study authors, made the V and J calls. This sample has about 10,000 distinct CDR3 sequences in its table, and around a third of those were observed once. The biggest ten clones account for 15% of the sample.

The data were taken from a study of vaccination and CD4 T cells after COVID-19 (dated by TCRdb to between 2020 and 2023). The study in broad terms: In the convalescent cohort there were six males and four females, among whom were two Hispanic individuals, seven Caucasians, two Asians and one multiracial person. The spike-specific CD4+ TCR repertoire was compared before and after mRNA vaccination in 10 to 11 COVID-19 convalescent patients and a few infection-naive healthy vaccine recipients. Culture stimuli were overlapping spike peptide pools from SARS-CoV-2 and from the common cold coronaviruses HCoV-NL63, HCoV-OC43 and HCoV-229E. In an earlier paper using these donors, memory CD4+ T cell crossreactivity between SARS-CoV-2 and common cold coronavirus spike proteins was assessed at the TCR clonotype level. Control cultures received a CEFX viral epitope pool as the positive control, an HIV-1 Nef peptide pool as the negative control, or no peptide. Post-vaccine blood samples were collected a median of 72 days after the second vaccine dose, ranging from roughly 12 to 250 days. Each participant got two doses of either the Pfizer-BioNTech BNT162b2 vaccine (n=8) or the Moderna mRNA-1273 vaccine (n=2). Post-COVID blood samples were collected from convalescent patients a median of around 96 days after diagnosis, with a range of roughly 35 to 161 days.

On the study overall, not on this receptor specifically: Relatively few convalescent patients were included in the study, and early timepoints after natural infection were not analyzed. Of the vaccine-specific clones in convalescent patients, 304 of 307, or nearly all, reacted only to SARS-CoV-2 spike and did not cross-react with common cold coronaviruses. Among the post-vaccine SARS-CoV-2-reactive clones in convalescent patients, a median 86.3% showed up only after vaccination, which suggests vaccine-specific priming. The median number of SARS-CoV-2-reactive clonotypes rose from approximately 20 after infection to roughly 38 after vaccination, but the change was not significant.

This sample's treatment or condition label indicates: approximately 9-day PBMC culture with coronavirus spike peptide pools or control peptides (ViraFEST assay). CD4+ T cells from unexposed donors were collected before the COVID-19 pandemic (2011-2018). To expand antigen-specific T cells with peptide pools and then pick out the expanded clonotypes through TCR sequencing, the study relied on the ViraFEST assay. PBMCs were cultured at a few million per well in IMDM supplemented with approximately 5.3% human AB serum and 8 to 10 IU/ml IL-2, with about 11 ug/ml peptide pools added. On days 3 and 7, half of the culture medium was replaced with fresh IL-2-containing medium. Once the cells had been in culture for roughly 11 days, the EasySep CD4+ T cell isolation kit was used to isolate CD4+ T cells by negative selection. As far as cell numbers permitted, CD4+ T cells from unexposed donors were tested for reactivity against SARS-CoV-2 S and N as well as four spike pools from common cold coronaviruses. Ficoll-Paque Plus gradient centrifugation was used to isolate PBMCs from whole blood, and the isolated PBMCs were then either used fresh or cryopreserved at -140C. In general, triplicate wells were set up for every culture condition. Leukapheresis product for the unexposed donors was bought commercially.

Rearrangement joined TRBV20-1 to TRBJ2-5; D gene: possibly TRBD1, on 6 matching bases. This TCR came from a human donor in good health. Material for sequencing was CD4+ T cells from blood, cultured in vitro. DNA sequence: TGCAGTGCCGGACAGCAAGAGACCCAGTACTTC. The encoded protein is CSAGQQETQYF.